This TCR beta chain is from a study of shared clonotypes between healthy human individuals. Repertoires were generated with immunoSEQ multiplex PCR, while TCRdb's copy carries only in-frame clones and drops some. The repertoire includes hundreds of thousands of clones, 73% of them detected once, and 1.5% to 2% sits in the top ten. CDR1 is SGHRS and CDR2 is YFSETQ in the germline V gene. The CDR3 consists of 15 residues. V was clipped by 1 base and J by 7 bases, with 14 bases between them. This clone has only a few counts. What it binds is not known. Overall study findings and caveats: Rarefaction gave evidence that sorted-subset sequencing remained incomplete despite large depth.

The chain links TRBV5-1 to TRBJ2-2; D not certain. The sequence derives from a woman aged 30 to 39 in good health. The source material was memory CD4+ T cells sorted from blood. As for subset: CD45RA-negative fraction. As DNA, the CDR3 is TGCGCCAGCAGCTTGCAGGACCCCCGGAACGGGGAGCTGTTTTTT. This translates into CASSLQDPRNGELFF.